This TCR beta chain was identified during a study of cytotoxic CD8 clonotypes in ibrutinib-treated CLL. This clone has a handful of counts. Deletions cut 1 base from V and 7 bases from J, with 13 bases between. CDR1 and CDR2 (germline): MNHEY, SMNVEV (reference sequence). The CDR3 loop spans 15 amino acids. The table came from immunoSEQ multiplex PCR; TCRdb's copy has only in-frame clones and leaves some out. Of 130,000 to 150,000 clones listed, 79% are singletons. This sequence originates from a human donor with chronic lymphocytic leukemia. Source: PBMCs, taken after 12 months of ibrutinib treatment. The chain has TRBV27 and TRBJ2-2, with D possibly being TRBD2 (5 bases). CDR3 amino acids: CASSLWAGGRGELFF. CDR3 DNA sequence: TGTGCCAGCAGTTTATGGGCGGGTGGGCGCGGGGAGCTGTTTTTT.